The source of this T cell receptor beta chain is a study of regulatory T cells in long-lasting Graves disease. Building of the TCR beta libraries involved iRepertoire HTBI primers and Arm-PCR of CDR3 regions. Authors' processing steps: From all samples, identification returned 14 TRBJ and about 63 TRBV segments. Via MiXCR, TCRdb re-called the multiplex PCR reads, giving one row per CDR3 protein. For this entry, the V and J calls and clone size follow TCRdb and not the study's own pipeline. This table has about 470,000 distinct CDR3 sequences, about a sixth appearing once. This clonotype has ten or more counts. Antigen specificity is unknown. The time point: newly diagnosed GD, antithyroid drugs for less than 3 months. The TCR library was prepared using RNA isolated from PBMCs. Patients met American Thyroid Association criteria for Graves' disease. Study-wide points: Newly diagnosed Graves' patients exceeded persistent ones in TCR diversity.

The same sample was also used in a study of T cells in Graves' hyperthyroidism and ophthalmopathy. As that report states: Exclusions: uncontrolled infection, other autoimmune disease, pregnancy, lactation.

The TCR sequence derives from a man aged 35-49 years with Graves disease. The sample was peripheral blood mononuclear cells (PBMCs), taken at new diagnosis, from a patient treated with antithyroid drugs.

CDR3 bases: TGTGCCAGCAGCCCCCCCTCCGGCAGGCCGATCGCTTACAATGAGCAGTTCTTC. Its translation is CASSPPSGRPIAYNEQFF. The chain links TRBV7-9 to TRBJ2-1; D call uncertain. The V end lost 5 bases, the J end lost 4 bases, and 24 bases lay between the germline ends. This CDR3 is 18 amino acids long. CDR1 is SEHNR and CDR2 is FQNEAQ in the germline V gene (reference sequence). Based on the CDR3 plus reference TRBV7-9 and TRBJ2-1, the full variable domain is DTGVSQNPRHKITKRGQNVTFRCDPISEHNRLYWYRQTLGQGPEFLTYFQNEAQLEKSRLLSDRFSAERPKGSFSTLEIQRTEQGDSAMYLCASSPPSGRPIAYNEQFFGPGTRLTVL.